These 2 T cell receptor beta chains were all obtained from the same sample, sequenced in a study of T cell repertoires in cytomegalovirus infection. No antigens are known for them. TCRdb reprocessed the reads with MiXCR, giving one entry per CDR3 protein. The table has 80,000 or so distinct CDR3 sequences, 35% to 45% seen once. The specimen was CD8+ T cells from cultured PBMCs, collected from culture after CMV antigen stimulation. The receptors shown here come from a human donor in good health (CMV status not recorded). Some clones in this sample may be carry-over from other donors' samples.

This clonotype was observed a handful of times. V and J are TRBV7-8 and TRBJ1-4, with 9 bases aligning to TRBD1. J lost 7 bases, V lost 1 base, and 4 bases had no gene match. The CDR3 runs 15 residues. CDR1 and CDR2 (germline): SGHVS, FQNEAQ. CDR3 nucleotide sequence: TGTGCCAGCAGCTTAGACAGGGGGCGAGGTGAAAAACTGTTTTTT. Its protein product is CASSLDRGRGEKLFF.

This clonotype occurred a few times. The J gene is TRBJ1-5, the V gene TRBV7-2, with a weak D call TRBD1 (6 bases). Trimming removed 6 bases from V and 6 bases from J, with 15 bases in between. In germline, CDR1 is SGHTA, CDR2 FQGNSA. The CDR3 covers 14 residues. CDR3 DNA: TGTGCCAGCAGACGCCCAGGGGCAGGTCAGCCCCAGCATTTT. It codes for CASRRPGAGQPQHF.